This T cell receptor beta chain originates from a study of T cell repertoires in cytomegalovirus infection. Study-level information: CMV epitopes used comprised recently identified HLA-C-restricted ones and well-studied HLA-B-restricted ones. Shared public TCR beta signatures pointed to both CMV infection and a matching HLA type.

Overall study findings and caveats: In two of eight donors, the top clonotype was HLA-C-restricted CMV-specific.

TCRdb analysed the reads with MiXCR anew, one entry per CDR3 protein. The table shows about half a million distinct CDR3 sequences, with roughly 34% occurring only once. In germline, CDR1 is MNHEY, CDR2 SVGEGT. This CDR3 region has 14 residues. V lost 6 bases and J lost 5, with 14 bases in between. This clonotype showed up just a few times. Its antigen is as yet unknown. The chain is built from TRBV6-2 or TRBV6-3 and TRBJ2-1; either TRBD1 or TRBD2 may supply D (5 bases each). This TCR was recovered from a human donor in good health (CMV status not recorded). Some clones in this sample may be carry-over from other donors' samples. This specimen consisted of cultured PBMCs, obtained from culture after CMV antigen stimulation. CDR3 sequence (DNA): TGTGCCAGCAGCCCCCTCGGGACGGACAATGAGCAGTTCTTC. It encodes CASSPLGTDNEQFF.